One sample yielded the 21 T cell receptor beta chains listed below, sequenced in a study of T cell responses to AZD1222 COVID-19 vaccine. Method: immunoSEQ multiplex PCR; TCRdb's copy keeps in-frame clones and lacks some. The sample holds some 190,000 clones, 80% to 95% seen once. Sequenced material: peripheral blood, taken 28 days after the second AZD1222 dose. The receptors derive from an adult who received the AZD1222 COVID-19 vaccine.

The chain combines TRBV30 with TRBJ2-7; D might be TRBD1 (8 bases). Germline V lookup: CDR1 GTSNPN, CDR2 SVGIG (reference sequence). V lost 3 bases to trimming and J lost 6 bases, with 15 bases between them. This CDR3 region has 13 residues. CDR3 in DNA: TGTGCCTGGAGCCTCTACAGGGGGGGCGAGCAGTACTTC. This translates into CAWSLYRGGEQYF.

The gene calls are TRBV24-1 and TRBJ1-5; no reliable D call. V lost 4 bases and J lost 7, with 16 bases in between. The CDR3 is 15 amino acids. CDR1 and CDR2 from the germline V gene are KGHDR and SFDVKD. The chain's CDR3 is CATSDPRTPGQPQHF. The CDR3 region has the DNA TGTGCCACCAGTGACCCCCGGACTCCAGGCCAGCCCCAGCATTTT.

The CDR3 DNA sequence: TGTGCCAGCAGCCCAGCTAGGGACAGGGGGTACGAGCAGTACTTC. It codes for CASSPARDRGYEQYF. The J gene is TRBJ2-7, the V gene TRBV5-4; 11 bases are shared with TRBD1. The V gene's germline CDR1 is SGHNT and CDR2 YYREEE (reference sequence). V lost 4 bases to trimming and J lost 4 bases; unmatched junction nucleotides: 7. The CDR3 loop spans 15 amino acids.

This chain links TRBV7-8 with TRBJ1-2; tentative D call: TRBD1 (5 bases). The CDR3 is 18 amino acids. Trimming left V 2 bases short and J 2 bases short, with 21 bases between. Per germline, CDR1 SGHVS and CDR2 FQNEAQ. CDR3 protein: CASSLPPARVLTNYGYTF. The CDR3 coding sequence is TGTGCCAGCAGCTTACCCCCCGCCAGGGTCTTGACAAACTATGGCTACACCTTC.

The rearrangement joins TRBV2 to TRBJ1-1; TRBD1 is a possible D gene (6 bases). The V end was cut by 7 bases, the J end by 1 base, with 10 bases between. Germline V CDR1 and CDR2: SNHLY, FYNNEI. The CDR3 runs to 13 residues. The CDR3 coding sequence is TGTGCCAGCATATCAGGGGCGAACACTGAAGCTTTCTTT. It translates to CASISGANTEAFF.

As DNA, the CDR3 is TGTGCCAGCATGCTGGGACAGGGAGTCACTGAAGCTTTCTTT. Translation gives CASMLGQGVTEAFF. This chain links TRBV27 with TRBJ1-1; TRBD1 aligns across 9 bases. This CDR3 is built from 14 residues. Losses at the gene ends were 7 bases for V and 4 bases for J; bases not matched to a gene: 7. Looked up from germline, CDR1 is MNHEY and CDR2 is SMNVEV (reference sequence).

This chain links TRBV11-1 with TRBJ1-5; D gene uncertain. Germline V CDR1 and CDR2: SGHAT, FQDESV (reference sequence). Trimming removed 5 bases from V and 2 bases from J, with 16 bases in between. This CDR3 contains 16 residues. The DNA of the CDR3 is TGTGCCAGCAGCAACCAGCCGCCGCTGGGCAATCAGCCCCAGCATTTT. Translating gives CASSNQPPLGNQPQHF.

V usage is TRBV2 and J usage is TRBJ2-1; 9 bases line up with TRBD2. CDR1 and CDR2 from the germline V gene are SNHLY and FYNNEI. V trimming: 10 bases; J trimming: 0 bases; junction bases outside the gene matches: 10. The CDR3 length is 16 residues. CDR3 in DNA: TGTGCCACAATCGGTTATAGCGGGAGCTCCTACAATGAGCAGTTCTTC. As protein: CATIGYSGSSYNEQFF.

The chain carries TRBV7-9 and TRBJ1-6; D ambiguous. V gave up 1 base and J gave up 9 bases, with 4 bases separating them. The CDR3 totals 12 residues. In germline, CDR1 is SEHNR, CDR2 FQNEAQ (reference sequence). Written as DNA, the CDR3 is TGTGCCAGCAGCTTAGAGGGTTCACCCCTCCACTTT. It encodes CASSLEGSPLHF.

The chain links TRBV24-1 to TRBJ2-5, with 9 bases identical to TRBD1. The CDR3 has 16 residues. Trimming took 8 bases from V and 1 from J; bases not matched to a gene: 10. Germline assignment: CDR1 KGHDR and CDR2 SFDVKD. The CDR3 DNA sequence: TGTGCCACCACTCCCCGGGACAGGGTTGGCCAAGAGACCCAGTACTTC. This codes for CATTPRDRVGQETQYF.

The chain combines TRBV19 with TRBJ1-2, with 8 bases matching TRBD1. This CDR3 spans 15 amino acids. Germline CDR1 is LNHDA and CDR2 is SQIVND (reference sequence). V lost 4 bases and J lost 2; bases outside the gene matches: 6. CDR3 region: CASSRTGKGNYGYTF. The CDR3, as DNA: TGTGCCAGTAGTAGGACAGGGAAGGGGAACTATGGCTACACCTTC. Using reference TRBV19 and TRBJ1-2 for the parts outside the CDR3, the full variable domain is DGGITQSPKYLFRKEGQNVTLSCEQNLNHDAMYWYRQDPGQGLRLIYYSQIVNDFQKGDIAEGYSVSREKKESFPLTVTSAQKNPTAFYLCASSRTGKGNYGYTFGSGTRLTVV.

This CDR3 reads CASGLVRLIGTVTTEQYF. CDR3 coding DNA: TGTGCTAGTGGTTTGGTTAGACTTATCGGGACAGTTACGACCGAGCAGTACTTC. This sequence joins TRBV12-5 and TRBJ2-7; 7 nucleotides line up with TRBD1. With 0 bases clipped from V and 6 bases from J, the junction kept 17 bases outside the gene matches. CDR3 size: 18 residues. The germline V gene encodes CDR1 LGHNT and CDR2 FRNRAP.

The genes are TRBV6-5 and TRBJ2-5; D is perhaps TRBD1 (6 bases). The V end was cut by 5 bases, the J end by 4 bases, with 11 bases between. This CDR3 comprises 13 residues. Germline lookup yields CDR1 MNHEY and CDR2 SVGAGI. The CDR3 bases are TGTGCCAGCAGTCCAAGGGGGTTAGAGACCCAGTACTTC. Protein sequence: CASSPRGLETQYF.

The V call is TRBV9, the J call TRBJ1-3, with D hard to call. Germline-derived CDR1 and CDR2 are SGDLS and YYNGEE. The CDR3 spans 15 residues. V lost 6 bases, J lost 4 bases, and 17 bases lay in between. This chain's CDR3 is CASTPFEASGNTIYF. In DNA, the CDR3 is TGTGCCAGCACCCCGTTTGAAGCCTCGGGAAACACCATATATTTT.

This chain joins TRBV6-2 or TRBV6-3 and TRBJ2-7, with 7 positions matching TRBD1. The V segment lost 6 bases and the J segment 0 bases; nucleotides outside the gene matches: 5. Germline V gene sequence: CDR1 MNHEY, CDR2 SVGEGT. The CDR3 has 14 residues. The CDR3 sequence is CASSPRGISYEQYF. The CDR3 region has the DNA TGTGCCAGCAGCCCCAGGGGGATCTCCTACGAGCAGTACTTC.

The rearrangement links TRBV6-6 to TRBJ1-1; 10 bases match TRBD1. V was clipped by 4 bases and J by 3 bases; unmatched bases: 8. CDR1 is MNHNY and CDR2 is SVGAGI in the germline V gene (reference sequence). The CDR3 is 16 residues long. As DNA, the CDR3 is TGTGCCAGCAGTTCATCGGGACAGGGGAGTCACACTGAAGCTTTCTTT. Encoded protein: CASSSSGQGSHTEAFF.

The CDR3 region is CSVRQANYGYTF. The CDR3 coding sequence is TGCAGCGTTCGACAGGCAAACTATGGCTACACCTTC. The rearrangement joins TRBV29-1 to TRBJ1-2, with a weak D call TRBD1 (6 bases). V lost 5 bases and J 2 bases, leaving 9 bases between the germline ends. The CDR3 loop spans 12 amino acids. From germline, CDR1 is SQVTM and CDR2 ANQGSEA.

CDR3 in DNA: TGTGCCAGCAGTTACTCGGGCCGGGCGGGTGCTGGAAACACCATATATTTT. Amino acids: CASSYSGRAGAGNTIYF. This rearrangement joins TRBV6-2 or TRBV6-3 to TRBJ1-3; D is unresolved. In germline, CDR1 is MNHEY, CDR2 SVGEGT. V shed 0 bases and J shed 2 bases, with 14 bases lying between them. CDR3 size: 17 residues.

This chain links TRBV11-2 with TRBJ2-1; the D gene could be TRBD1 or TRBD2 (5 bases each). V was cut by 2 bases and J by 2 bases, with 16 bases left in between. Germline CDR1 is SGHAT and CDR2 is FQNNGV. The CDR3 consists of 17 residues. The CDR3 nucleotides are TGTGCCAGCAGCTTATGGTCCCAGGGAGCGGCCTACAATGAGCAGTTCTTC. Translating gives CASSLWSQGAAYNEQFF.

The chain employs TRBV5-6 and TRBJ2-1; maybe TRBD2 (5 bases). V was trimmed by 4 bases and J by 4 bases, leaving 24 bases between them. Germline CDR1 reads SGHDT; CDR2 reads YYEEEE. This CDR3 comprises 18 residues. CDR3 nucleotide sequence: TGTGCCAGCAGCCCGGGCTTCGCGAGGGCCTTATCATACAATGAGCAGTTCTTC. Its translation: CASSPGFARALSYNEQFF.

This chain links TRBV18 with TRBJ2-3, with D tentatively TRBD2 (5 bases). Germline loops: CDR1 KGHSH, CDR2 LQKENI. The CDR3 extends over 17 amino acids. V was cut by 1 base and J by 3 bases, with 17 bases left in between. The CDR3 DNA follows: TGTGCCAGCTCACCACTGGCGAGACGGGAACCGACAGATACGCAGTATTTT. This sequence encodes CASSPLARREPTDTQYF.